This TCR beta chain derives from a study of beta chain features in type 1 diabetes. Findings and caveats of the study: Sequencing of cDNA might inflate the share of cells that strongly express TCR. The study found moderately but significantly shorter TCRB CDR3s in all four CD4+ subsets of Type 1 diabetes patients.

V lost 5 bases and J lost 4; bases outside the gene matches: 9. CDR3 length equals 16 residues. Germline V gene data show CDR1 as MDHEN and CDR2 as SYDVKM. On average, the one heparinised blood draw given by each donor was approximately 120 mL. Sorted populations all had greater than 98% purity. This clone has just a few counts. Its target is not known. Expressed TCRB transcripts got sequenced, as all isolated RNA was reverse transcribed. Here immunoSEQ multiplex PCR was the method, and the copy in TCRdb shows in-frame clones only, minus some. The data show 120,000 or so clones, with 17% seen just once and roughly 2.5% held by the top ten.

The sequence derives from a man aged 18 to 35 with type 1 diabetes. This chain links TRBV28 with TRBJ2-5; 11 nucleotides align to TRBD2. Sequencing input: central memory CD4+ T cells from blood. CDR3 loop: CASSPGGLAGGETQYF. For the CDR3, the DNA is TGTGCCAGCAGTCCGGGGGGGCTAGCGGGAGGAGAGACCCAGTACTTC.